This note documents a single T cell receptor (beta chain) sequence. V shed 4 bases, J shed 2 bases, and the junction held 11 bases outside the gene matches. The CDR3 covers 16 residues. The germline gives CDR1 MDHEN, CDR2 SYDVKM. This entry is derived from a study of blood T cell repertoires in COVID-19. Overall study: Spain, Italy and the United States supplied samples that represented acute and convalescent COVID-19.

Here immunoSEQ multiplex PCR was the method, and the copy in TCRdb shows in-frame clones only, minus some. Counted here are some 58,000 clones, around 93% occurring once; the ten biggest clones make up under 5.5%. V gene TRBV28 combines with J gene TRBJ2-7; 7 bases align to TRBD1. Sequenced: peripheral blood. The sequence was collected from a man aged 45 to 65 with active COVID-19. The DNA of the CDR3 is TGTGCCAGCAGTTCCTACAGGGGCCTCCAACCCTACGAGCAGTACTTC. It yields the protein CASSSYRGLQPYEQYF.